This TCR beta chain is from a study of cytomegalovirus exposure and HLA in healthy donors. The CDR3 covers 13 residues. In germline, CDR1 is MNHNS, CDR2 SASEGT. V gave up 2 bases and J gave up 4 bases, with 8 bases separating them. General observations from the study: Most TCR sequences were uncommon, yet certain public TCRs appeared in many donors. A subsequent analysis found that TCR clusters from the first cohort also tended to co-occur in the 90 to 150 validation repertoires, with less than 95% of cluster scores above 0. Overall, approximately 180 TCR beta chains were annotated as cytomegalovirus-associated.

Details on this clone: Its antigen remains unknown.

The donors were part of the validation cohort, which consisted of under 150 subjects and was separate from the first cohort of roughly 620 subjects. Only in-frame clones appear in the TCRdb table, and some are missing; sequencing was by immunoSEQ multiplex PCR. The data contain around 150,000 clones, about 80% of them seen just once; the ten biggest clones take up less than 35%. The rearrangement joins TRBV6-1 to TRBJ1-2; D is undetermined. The receptor was isolated from a man aged 25-40 years in good health and CMV-seropositive. Sample: PBMCs. The CDR3 DNA follows: TGTGCCAGCAGTGAAACGAACTCCTATGGCTACACCTTC. This codes for CASSETNSYGYTF.